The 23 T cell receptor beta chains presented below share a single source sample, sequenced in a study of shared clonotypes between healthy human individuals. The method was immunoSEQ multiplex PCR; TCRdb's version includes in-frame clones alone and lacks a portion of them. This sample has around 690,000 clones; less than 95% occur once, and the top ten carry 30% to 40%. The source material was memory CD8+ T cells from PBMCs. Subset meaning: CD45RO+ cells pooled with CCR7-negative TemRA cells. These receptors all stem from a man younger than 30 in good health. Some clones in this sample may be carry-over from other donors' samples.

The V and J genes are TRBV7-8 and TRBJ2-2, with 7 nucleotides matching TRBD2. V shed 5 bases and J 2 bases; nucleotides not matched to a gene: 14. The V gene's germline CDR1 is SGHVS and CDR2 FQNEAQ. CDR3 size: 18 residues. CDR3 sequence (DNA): TGTGCCAGCAGCCCCCAGAGAGTAGCGGGTAAAAACACCGGGGAGCTGTTTTTT. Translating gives CASSPQRVAGKNTGELFF.

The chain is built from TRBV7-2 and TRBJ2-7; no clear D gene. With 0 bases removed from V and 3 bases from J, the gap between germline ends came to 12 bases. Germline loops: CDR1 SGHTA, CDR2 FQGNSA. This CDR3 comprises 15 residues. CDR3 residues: CASSLATGYLYEQYF. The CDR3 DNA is TGTGCCAGCAGCTTAGCTACCGGGTACCTCTACGAGCAGTACTTC.

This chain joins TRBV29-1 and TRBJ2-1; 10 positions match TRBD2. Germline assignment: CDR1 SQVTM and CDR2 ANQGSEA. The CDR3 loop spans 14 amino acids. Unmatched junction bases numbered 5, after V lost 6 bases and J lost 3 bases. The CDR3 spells CSVYLAGVYNEQFF. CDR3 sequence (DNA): TGCAGCGTCTATCTAGCGGGAGTCTACAATGAGCAGTTCTTC.

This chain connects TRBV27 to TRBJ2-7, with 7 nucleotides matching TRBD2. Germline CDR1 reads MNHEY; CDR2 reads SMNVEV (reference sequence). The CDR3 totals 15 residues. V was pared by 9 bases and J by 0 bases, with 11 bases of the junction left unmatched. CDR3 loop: CASASRDYLSYEQYF. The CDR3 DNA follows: TGTGCCAGTGCCTCCCGGGACTACCTCTCCTACGAGCAGTACTTC.

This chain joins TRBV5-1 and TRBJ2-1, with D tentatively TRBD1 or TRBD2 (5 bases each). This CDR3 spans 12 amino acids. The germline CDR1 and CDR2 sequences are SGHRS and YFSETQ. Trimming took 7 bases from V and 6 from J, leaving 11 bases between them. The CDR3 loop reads CASRDRLNEQFF. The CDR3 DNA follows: TGCGCCAGCCGGGACCGCCTCAATGAGCAGTTCTTC.

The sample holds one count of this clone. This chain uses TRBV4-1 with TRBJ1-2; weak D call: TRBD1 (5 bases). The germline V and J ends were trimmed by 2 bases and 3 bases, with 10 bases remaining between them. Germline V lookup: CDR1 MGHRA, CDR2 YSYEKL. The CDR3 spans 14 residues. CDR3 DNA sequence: TGCGCCAGCAGCCAACCCGGGACGGACTATGGCTACACCTTC. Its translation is CASSQPGTDYGYTF.

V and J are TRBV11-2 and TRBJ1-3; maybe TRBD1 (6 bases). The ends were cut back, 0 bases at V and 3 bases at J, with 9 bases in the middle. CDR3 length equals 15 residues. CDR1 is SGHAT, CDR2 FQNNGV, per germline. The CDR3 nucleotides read TGTGCCAGCAGCTTAGAGGGACAACTTGGAAACACCATATATTTT. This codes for CASSLEGQLGNTIYF.

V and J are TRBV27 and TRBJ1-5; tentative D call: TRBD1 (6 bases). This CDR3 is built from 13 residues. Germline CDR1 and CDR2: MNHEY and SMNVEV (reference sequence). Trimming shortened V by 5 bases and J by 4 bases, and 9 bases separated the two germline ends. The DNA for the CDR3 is TGTGCCAGCAGTCCGGACAGAAATCAGCCCCAGCATTTT. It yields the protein CASSPDRNQPQHF.

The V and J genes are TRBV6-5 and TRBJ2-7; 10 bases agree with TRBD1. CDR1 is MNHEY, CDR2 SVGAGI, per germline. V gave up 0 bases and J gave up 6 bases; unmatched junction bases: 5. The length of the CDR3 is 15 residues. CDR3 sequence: CASSYSLTGGGEQYF. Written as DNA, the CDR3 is TGTGCCAGCAGTTACTCATTGACAGGGGGCGGCGAGCAGTACTTC.

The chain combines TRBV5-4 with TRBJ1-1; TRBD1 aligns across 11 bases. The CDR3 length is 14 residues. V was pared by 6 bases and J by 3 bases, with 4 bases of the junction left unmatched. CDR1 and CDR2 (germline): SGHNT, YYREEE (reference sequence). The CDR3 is CASNRDRGDTEAFF. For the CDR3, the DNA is TGTGCCAGCAACCGGGACAGGGGGGACACTGAAGCTTTCTTT. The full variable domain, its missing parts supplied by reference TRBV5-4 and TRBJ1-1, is ETGVTQSPTHLIKTRGQQVTLRCSSQSGHNTVSWYQQALGQGPQFIFQYYREEENGRGNFPPRFSGLQFPNYSSELNVNALELDDSALYLCASNRDRGDTEAFFGQGTRLTVV.

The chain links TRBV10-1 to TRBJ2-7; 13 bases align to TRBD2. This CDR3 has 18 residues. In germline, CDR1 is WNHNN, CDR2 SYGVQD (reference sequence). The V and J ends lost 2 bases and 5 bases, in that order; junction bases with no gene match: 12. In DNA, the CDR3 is TGCGCCAGCAGTGAGAGGGTGGGACTAGCGGGACCTCAGGACGAGCAGTACTTC. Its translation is CASSERVGLAGPQDEQYF.

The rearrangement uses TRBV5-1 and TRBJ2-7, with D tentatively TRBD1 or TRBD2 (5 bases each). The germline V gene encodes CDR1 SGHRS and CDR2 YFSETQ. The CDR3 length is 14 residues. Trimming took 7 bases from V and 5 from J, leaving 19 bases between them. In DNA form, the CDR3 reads TGCGCCAGCGGGGCGGGCAGGGATAGTCACGAGCAGTACTTC. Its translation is CASGAGRDSHEQYF.

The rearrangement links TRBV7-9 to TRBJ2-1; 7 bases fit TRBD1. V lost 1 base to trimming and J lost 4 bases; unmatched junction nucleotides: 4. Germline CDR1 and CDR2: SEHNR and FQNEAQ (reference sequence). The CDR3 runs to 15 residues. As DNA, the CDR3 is TGTGCCAGCAGCTTAGGCAGGACAGGATACAATGAGCAGTTCTTC. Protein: CASSLGRTGYNEQFF.

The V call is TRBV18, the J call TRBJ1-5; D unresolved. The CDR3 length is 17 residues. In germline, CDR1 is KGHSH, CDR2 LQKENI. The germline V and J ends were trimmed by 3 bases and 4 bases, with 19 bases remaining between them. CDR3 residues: CASSPPNHNLGNQPQHF. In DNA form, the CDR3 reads TGTGCCAGCTCACCGCCAAACCACAATCTAGGGAATCAGCCCCAGCATTTT.

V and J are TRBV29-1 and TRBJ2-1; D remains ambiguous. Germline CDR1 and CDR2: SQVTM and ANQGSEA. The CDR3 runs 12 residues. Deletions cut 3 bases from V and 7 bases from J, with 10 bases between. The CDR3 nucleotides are TGCAGCGTTGAGCAACTGGGAAATGAGCAGTTCTTC. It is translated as CSVEQLGNEQFF.

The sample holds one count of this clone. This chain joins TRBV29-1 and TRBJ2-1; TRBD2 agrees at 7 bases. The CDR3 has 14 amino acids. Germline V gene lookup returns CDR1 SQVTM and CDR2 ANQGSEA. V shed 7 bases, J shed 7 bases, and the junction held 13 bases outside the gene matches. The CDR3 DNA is TGCAGCGCCCCAGCCCGGGAGGAGTTAAATGAGCAGTTCTTC. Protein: CSAPAREELNEQFF.

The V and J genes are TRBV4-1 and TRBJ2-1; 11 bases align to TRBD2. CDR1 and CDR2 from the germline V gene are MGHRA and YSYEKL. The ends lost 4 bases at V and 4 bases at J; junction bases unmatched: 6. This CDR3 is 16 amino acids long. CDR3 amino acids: CASSLLTSGTYNEQFF. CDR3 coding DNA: TGCGCCAGCAGCCTCCTGACTAGCGGGACTTACAATGAGCAGTTCTTC.

The CDR3, as DNA: TGTGCCAGCAGCTTAGTGCGGGGAGGAGGGCCAGATACGCAGTATTTT. Translated: CASSLVRGGGPDTQYF. This chain links TRBV11-2 with TRBJ2-3, with D maybe TRBD2 (6 bases). The CDR3 sequence is 16 residues long. Germline V lookup: CDR1 SGHAT, CDR2 FQNNGV. Deletions cut 1 base from V and 4 bases from J, with 15 bases between.

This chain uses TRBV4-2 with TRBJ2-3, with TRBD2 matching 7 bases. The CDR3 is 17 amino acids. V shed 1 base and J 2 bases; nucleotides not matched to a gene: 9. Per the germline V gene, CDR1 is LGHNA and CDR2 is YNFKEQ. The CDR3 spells CASSQGGGLVNTDTQYF. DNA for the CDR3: TGTGCCAGCAGCCAAGGCGGGGGACTGGTTAACACAGATACGCAGTATTTT.

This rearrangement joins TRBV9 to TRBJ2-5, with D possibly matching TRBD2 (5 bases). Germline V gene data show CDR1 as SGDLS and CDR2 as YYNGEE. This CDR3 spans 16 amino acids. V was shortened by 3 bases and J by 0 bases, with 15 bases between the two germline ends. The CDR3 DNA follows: TGTGCCAGCAGCGCCTCAGGTGCGGGTCACCAAGAGACCCAGTACTTC. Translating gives CASSASGAGHQETQYF.

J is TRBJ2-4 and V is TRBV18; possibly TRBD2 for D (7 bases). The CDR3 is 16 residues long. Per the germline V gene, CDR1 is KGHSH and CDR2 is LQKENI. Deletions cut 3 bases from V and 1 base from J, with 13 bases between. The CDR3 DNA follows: TGTGCCAGCTCACCTGCTGGGGGGGCGGCCAAAAACATTCAGTACTTC. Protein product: CASSPAGGAAKNIQYF.

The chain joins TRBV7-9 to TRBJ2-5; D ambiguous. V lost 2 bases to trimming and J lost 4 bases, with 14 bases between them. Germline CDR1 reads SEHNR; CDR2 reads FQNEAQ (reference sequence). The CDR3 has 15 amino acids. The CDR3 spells CASSLPFLNPETQYF. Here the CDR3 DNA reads TGTGCCAGCAGCTTACCCTTTCTTAACCCAGAGACCCAGTACTTC.

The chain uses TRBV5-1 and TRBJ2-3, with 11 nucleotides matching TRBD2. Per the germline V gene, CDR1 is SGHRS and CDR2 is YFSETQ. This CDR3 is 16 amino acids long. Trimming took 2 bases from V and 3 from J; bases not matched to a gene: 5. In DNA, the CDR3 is TGCGCCAGCAGCTTTGCGGCTAGCGGGAGGACAGATACGCAGTATTTT. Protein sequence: CASSFAASGRTDTQYF.